This T cell receptor (beta chain) was recorded in a study of T cell responses to AZD1222 COVID-19 vaccine. Overall study context: Second-dose intervals of approximately 4 or approximately 12 weeks were pooled. Study-level results: The study reported that nearly half of spike-specific TCRs target unmutated variant regions. After two AZD1222 doses, spike-specific TCR breadth and depth rose versus day 0. Clonal diversity was possibly underestimated, and the donors were mostly white British, with more females.

The germline V gene has CDR1 MDHEN and CDR2 SYDVKM. The V and J ends lost 2 bases and 10 bases, in that order; junction bases with no gene match: 10. The CDR3 totals 14 residues. Using immunoSEQ multiplex PCR, the repertoire was profiled, and TCRdb retains in-frame clones only, with some absent. The repertoire holds around 97,000 clones, with 80% to 90% as singletons. A note on this clone: Its matching antigen is unknown.

This sequence was found in an adult in good health. The chain uses TRBV28 and TRBJ2-5; the match to TRBD2 covers 7 bases. Sequencing was performed on peripheral blood, taken on day 0 of AZD1222 vaccination. The CDR3 DNA reads TGTGCCAGCAGTTTAATCCACCAGCGGGGTGACCAGTACTTC. It encodes CASSLIHQRGDQYF.